The present T cell receptor (beta chain) was sequenced within a study of graft-versus-host responses after intestinal transplantation. On the study more broadly: Recipients across the board were started on anti-thymocyte globulin induction, then kept on tacrolimus and steroids for approximately three years. Study outcomes and limitations: There was an association between peak levels of circulating GvH clones and early post-transplant HvG declines.

V lost 3 bases, J lost 3 bases, and 12 bases lay in between. This CDR3 region has 15 residues. In germline, CDR1 is MNHNS, CDR2 SASEGT. A note on this clone: Its antigen is unidentified.

Repertoires were generated with immunoSEQ multiplex PCR, while TCRdb's copy carries only in-frame clones and drops some. This sample carries 50,000 to 75,000 clones, approximately 94% of them seen once, and the ten largest clones take 0.38%. This rearrangement joins TRBV6-1 to TRBJ2-1, with a tentative D call TRBD1 (6 bases). Sequenced here: unstimulated CD4+ T cells sorted from spleen or lymph node cells, sampled before transplant. The receptor's source is a human donor who was the organ donor for an intestinal transplant. In DNA form, the CDR3 reads TGTGCCAGCAGTGATGACGGGACAAGCTACAATGAGCAGTTCTTC. Its translation: CASSDDGTSYNEQFF.